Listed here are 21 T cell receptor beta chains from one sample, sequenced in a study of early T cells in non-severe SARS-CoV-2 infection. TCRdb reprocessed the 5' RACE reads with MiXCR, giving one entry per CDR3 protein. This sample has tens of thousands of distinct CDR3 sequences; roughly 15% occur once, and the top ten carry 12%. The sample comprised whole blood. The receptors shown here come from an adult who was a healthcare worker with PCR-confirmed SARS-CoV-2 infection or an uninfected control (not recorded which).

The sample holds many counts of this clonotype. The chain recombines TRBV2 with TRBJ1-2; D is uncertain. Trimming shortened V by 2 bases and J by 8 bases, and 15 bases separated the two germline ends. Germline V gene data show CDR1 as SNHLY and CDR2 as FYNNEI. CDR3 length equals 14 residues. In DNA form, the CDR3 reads TGTGCCAGCAGTGAACGTCTCCGGGCAGAGGGCTACACCTTC. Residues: CASSERLRAEGYTF.

CDR3 region: CASSQGVGANEQFF. The CDR3 DNA sequence: TGTGCCAGCAGCCAAGGTGTGGGGGCCAATGAGCAGTTCTTC. The J gene is TRBJ2-1, the V gene TRBV3-1, with D possibly matching TRBD1 (6 bases). Trimming removed 1 base from V and 6 bases from J, with 10 bases in between. Germline CDR1 is LGHDT and CDR2 is YNNKEL (reference sequence). This CDR3 comprises 14 residues.

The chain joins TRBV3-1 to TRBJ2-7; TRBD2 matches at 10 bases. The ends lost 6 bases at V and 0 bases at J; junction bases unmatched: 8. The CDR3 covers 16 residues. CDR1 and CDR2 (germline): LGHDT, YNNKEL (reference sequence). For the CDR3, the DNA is TGTGCCAGCAGGCATTGGACTAGCGGTAACTCCTACGAGCAGTACTTC. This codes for CASRHWTSGNSYEQYF.

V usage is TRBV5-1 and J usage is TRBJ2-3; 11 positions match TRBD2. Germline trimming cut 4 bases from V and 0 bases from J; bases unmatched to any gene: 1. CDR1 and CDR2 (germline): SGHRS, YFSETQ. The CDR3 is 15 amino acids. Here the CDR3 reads CASSRTSGSTDTQYF. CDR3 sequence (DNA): TGCGCCAGCAGCAGGACTAGCGGGAGCACAGATACGCAGTATTTT.

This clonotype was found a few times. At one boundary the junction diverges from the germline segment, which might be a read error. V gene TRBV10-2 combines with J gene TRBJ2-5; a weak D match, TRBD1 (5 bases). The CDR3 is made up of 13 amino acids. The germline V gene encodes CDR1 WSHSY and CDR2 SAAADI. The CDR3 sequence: CASRLGARETQYF. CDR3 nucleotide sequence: TGTGCCAGCAGGTTAGGGGCGCGGGAGACCCAGTACTTC.

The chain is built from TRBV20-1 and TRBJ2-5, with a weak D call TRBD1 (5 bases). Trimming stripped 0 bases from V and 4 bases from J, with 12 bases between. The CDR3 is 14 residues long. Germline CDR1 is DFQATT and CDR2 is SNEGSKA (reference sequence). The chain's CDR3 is CSARDRYDRETQYF. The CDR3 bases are TGCAGTGCTAGAGATCGGTATGACAGAGAGACCCAGTACTTC.

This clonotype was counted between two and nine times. The CDR3 loop is CASNPSQTYNEQFF. CDR3 sequence (DNA): TGTGCCAGCAACCCGAGCCAGACCTACAATGAGCAGTTCTTC. This chain connects TRBV4-2 to TRBJ2-1; D is undetermined. V dropped 7 bases and J dropped 2 bases, with 12 bases sitting between them. Germline V lookup: CDR1 LGHNA, CDR2 YNFKEQ. The CDR3 length is 14 residues.

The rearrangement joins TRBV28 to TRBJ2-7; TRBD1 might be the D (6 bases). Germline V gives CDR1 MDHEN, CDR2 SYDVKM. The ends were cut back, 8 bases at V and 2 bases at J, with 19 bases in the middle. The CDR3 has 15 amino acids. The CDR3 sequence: CASGTRDKWTYEQYF. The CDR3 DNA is TGTGCCAGCGGAACCCGGGACAAGTGGACCTACGAGCAGTACTTC.

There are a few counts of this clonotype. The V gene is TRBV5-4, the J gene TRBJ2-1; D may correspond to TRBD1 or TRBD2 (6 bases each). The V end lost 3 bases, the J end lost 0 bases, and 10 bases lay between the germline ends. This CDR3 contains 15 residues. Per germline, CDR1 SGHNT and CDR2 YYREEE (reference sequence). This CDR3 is CASSWGASSYNEQFF. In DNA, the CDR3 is TGTGCCAGCAGCTGGGGGGCTAGCTCCTACAATGAGCAGTTCTTC. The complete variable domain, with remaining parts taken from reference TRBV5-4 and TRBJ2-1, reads ETGVTQSPTHLIKTRGQQVTLRCSSQSGHNTVSWYQQALGQGPQFIFQYYREEENGRGNFPPRFSGLQFPNYSSELNVNALELDDSALYLCASSWGASSYNEQFFGPGTRLTVL.

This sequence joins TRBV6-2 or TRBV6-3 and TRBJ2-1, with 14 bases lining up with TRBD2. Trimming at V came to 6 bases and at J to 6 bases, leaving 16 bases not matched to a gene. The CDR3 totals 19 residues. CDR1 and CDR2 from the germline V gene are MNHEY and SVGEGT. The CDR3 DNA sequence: TGTGCCAGCAGCCCGCCCCCGACTAGCGGGAGGGCCGGACTCAATGAGCAGTTCTTC. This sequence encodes CASSPPPTSGRAGLNEQFF.

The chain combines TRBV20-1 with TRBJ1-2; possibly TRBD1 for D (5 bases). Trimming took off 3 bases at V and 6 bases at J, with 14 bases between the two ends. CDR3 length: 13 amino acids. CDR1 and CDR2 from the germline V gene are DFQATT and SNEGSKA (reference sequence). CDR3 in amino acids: CSARSREYDGYTF. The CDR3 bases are TGCAGTGCTAGGTCCAGGGAGTACGATGGCTACACCTTC.

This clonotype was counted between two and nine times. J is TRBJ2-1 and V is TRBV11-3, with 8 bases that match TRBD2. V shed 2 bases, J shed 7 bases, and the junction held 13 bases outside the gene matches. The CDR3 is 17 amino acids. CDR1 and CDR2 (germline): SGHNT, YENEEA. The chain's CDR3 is CASSLRGGRINLNEQFF. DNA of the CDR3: TGTGCCAGCAGCTTACGAGGCGGGAGGATTAATCTAAATGAGCAGTTCTTC.

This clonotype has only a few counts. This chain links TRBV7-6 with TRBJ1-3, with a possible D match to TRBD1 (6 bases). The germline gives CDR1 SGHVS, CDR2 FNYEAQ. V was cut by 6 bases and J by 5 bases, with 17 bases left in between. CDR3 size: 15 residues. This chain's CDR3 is CASSSGQSIRNTIYF. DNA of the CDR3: TGTGCCAGCAGTTCCGGACAGAGTATTAGAAACACCATATATTTT.

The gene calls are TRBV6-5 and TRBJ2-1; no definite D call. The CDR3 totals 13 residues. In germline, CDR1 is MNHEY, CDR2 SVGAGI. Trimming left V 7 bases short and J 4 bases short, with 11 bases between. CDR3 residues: CASTPGPYNEQFF. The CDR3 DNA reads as TGTGCCAGCACCCCGGGCCCATACAATGAGCAGTTCTTC.

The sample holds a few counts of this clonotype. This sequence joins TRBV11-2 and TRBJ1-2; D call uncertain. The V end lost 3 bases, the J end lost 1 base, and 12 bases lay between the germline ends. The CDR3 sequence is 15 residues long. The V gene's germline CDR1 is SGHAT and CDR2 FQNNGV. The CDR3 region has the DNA TGTGCCAGCAGCTTTGAGAACAGTCTTAACTATGGCTACACCTTC. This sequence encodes CASSFENSLNYGYTF.

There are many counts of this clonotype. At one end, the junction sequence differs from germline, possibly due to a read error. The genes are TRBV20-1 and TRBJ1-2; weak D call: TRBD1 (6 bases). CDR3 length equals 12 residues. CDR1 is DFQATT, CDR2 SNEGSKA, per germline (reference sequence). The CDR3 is CSAGDLTGGYTF. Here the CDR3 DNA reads TGCAGTGCTGGAGACCTTACAGGGGGCTACACCTTC.

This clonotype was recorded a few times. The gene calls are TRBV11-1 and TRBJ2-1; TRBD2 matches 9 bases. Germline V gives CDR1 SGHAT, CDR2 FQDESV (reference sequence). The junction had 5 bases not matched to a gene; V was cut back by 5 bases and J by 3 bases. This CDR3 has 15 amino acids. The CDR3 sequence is CASSPGLASYNEQFF. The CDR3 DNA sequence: TGTGCCAGCAGCCCCGGACTAGCGAGCTACAATGAGCAGTTCTTC.

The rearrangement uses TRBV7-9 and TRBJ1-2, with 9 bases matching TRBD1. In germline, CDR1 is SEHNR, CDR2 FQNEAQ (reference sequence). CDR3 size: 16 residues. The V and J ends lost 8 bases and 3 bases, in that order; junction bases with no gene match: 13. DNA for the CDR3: TGTGCCAGCGCCCGGGACAGGGTCCCCCTAGACTATGGCTACACCTTC. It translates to CASARDRVPLDYGYTF.

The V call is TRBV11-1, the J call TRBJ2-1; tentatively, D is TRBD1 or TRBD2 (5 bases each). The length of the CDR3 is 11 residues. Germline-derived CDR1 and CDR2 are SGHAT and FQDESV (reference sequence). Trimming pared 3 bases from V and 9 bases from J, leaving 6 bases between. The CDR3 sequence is CASSFGGEQFF. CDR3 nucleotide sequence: TGTGCCAGCAGCTTTGGGGGTGAGCAGTTCTTC.

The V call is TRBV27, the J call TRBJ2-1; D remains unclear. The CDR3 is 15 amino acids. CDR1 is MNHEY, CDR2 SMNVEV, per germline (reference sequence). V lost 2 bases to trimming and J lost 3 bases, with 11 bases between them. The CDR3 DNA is TGTGCCAGCAGTTTAGCCAGCAGGTACTACAATGAGCAGTTCTTC. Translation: CASSLASRYYNEQFF.

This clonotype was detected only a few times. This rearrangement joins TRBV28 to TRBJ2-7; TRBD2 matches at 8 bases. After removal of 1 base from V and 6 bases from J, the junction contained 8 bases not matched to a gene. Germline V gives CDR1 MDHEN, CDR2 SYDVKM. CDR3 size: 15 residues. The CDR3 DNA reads TGTGCCAGCAGTTTATCGGGACTAGGGGTCCTCGAGCAGTACTTC. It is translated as CASSLSGLGVLEQYF.